Detailed here is one TCR beta chain. The antigen remains undetermined. This CDR3 spans 14 amino acids. Germline V gene sequence: CDR1 ENHRY, CDR2 SYGVKD. Germline trimming cut 6 bases from V and 3 bases from J; bases unmatched to any gene: 6. The sample belongs to a study of cytomegalovirus exposure and HLA in healthy donors. Study-wide results and limits: Most CMV-associated TCR beta chains appeared HLA-restricted in a later analysis.

PCR employed 60 Vbeta and 13 Jbeta primers. Assay used: immunoSEQ multiplex PCR; TCRdb lists only in-frame clones, some missing. The table records more than 80,000 clones, roughly 82% of them present only once. The source is a woman aged 50 to 65 in good health and CMV-seropositive. The V call is TRBV10-3, the J call TRBJ2-3, with 7 bases aligning to TRBD1. The sample consisted of PBMCs. The CDR3 coding sequence is TGTGCCATCAGAAGACAGGGACATACAGATACGCAGTATTTT. This sequence encodes CAIRRQGHTDTQYF.